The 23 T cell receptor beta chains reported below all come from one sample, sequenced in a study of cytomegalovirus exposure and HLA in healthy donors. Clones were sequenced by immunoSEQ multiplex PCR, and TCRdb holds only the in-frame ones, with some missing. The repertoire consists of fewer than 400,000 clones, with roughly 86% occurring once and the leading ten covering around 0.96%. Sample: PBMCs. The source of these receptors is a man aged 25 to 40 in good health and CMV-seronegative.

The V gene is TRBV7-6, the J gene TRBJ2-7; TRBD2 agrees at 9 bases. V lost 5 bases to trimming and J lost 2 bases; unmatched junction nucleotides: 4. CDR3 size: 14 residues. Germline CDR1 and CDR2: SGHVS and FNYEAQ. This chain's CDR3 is CASSPREGPYEQYF. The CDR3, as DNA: TGTGCCAGCAGCCCGCGGGAGGGACCCTACGAGCAGTACTTC.

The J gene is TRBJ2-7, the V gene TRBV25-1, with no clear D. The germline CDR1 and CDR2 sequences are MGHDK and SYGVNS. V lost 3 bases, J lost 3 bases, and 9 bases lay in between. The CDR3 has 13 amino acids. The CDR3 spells CASSEIGRYEQYF. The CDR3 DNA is TGTGCCAGCAGTGAGATTGGCCGCTACGAGCAGTACTTC.

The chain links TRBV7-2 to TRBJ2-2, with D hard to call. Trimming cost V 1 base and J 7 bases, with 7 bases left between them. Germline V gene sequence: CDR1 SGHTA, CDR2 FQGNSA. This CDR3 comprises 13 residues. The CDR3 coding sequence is TGTGCCAGCAGCTTAGATAGCTACGGGGAGCTGTTTTTT. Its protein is CASSLDSYGELFF.

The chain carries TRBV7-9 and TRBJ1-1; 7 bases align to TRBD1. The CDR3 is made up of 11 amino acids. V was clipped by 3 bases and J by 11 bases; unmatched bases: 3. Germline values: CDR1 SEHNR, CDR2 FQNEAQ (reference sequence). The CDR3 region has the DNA TGTGCCAGCAGCTTGGGACAGCCTGCTTTCTTT. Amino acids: CASSLGQPAFF.

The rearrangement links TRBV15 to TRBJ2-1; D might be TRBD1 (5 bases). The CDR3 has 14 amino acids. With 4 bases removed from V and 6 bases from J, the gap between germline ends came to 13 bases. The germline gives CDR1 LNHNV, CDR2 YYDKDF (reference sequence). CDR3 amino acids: CATSKQEHRNEQFF. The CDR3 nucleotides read TGTGCCACCAGCAAACAGGAGCATCGCAATGAGCAGTTCTTC.

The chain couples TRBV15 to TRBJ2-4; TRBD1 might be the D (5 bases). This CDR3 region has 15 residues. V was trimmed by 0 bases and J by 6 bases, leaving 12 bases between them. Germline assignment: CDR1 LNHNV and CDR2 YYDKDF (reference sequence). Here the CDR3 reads CATSRDLDGANIQYF. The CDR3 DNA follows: TGTGCCACCAGCAGAGATCTCGATGGGGCAAACATTCAGTACTTC. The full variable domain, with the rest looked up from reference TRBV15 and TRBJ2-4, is DAMVIQNPRYQVTQFGKPVTLSCSQTLNHNVMYWYQQKSSQAPKLLFHYYDKDFNNEADTPDNFQSRRPNTSFCFLDIRSPGLGDTAMYLCATSRDLDGANIQYFGAGTRLSVL.

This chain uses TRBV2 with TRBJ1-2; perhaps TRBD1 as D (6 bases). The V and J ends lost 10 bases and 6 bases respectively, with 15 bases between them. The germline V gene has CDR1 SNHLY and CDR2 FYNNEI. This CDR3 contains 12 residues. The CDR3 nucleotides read TGTGCCACTCCGACAGGCGGCAATGGCTACACCTTC. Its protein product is CATPTGGNGYTF.

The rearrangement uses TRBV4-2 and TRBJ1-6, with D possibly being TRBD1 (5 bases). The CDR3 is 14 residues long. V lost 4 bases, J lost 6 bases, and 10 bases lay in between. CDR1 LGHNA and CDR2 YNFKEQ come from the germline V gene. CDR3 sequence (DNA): TGTGCCAGCAGCCTCGGACACGTTAATTCACCCCTCCACTTT. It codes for CASSLGHVNSPLHF.

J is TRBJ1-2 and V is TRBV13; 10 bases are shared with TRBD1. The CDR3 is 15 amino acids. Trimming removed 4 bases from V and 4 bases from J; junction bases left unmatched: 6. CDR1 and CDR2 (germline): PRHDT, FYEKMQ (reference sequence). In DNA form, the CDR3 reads TGTGCCAGCAGCTGGGGACAGGGGATCTCCTATGGCTACACCTTC. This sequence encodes CASSWGQGISYGYTF.

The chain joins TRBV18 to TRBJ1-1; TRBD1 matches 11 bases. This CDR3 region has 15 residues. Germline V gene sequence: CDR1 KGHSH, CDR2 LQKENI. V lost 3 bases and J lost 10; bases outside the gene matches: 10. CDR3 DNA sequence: TGTGCCAGCTCACCTAATTCCGGACAGGGGGCGACAGCTTTCTTT. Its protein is CASSPNSGQGATAFF.

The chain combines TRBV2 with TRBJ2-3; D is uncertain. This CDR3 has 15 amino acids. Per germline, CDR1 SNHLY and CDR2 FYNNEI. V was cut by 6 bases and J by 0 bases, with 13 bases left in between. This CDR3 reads CASRSPVESTDTQYF. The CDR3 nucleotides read TGTGCCAGCAGGAGCCCCGTCGAAAGCACAGATACGCAGTATTTT.

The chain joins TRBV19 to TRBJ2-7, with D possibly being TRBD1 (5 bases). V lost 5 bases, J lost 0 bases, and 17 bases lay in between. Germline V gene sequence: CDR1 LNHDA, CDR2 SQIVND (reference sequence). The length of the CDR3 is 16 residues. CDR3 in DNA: TGTGCCAGTAGTGGATACAGGCATTTGAGCTCCTACGAGCAGTACTTC. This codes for CASSGYRHLSSYEQYF. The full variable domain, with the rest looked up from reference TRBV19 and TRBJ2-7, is DGGITQSPKYLFRKEGQNVTLSCEQNLNHDAMYWYRQDPGQGLRLIYYSQIVNDFQKGDIAEGYSVSREKKESFPLTVTSAQKNPTAFYLCASSGYRHLSSYEQYFGPGTRLTVT.

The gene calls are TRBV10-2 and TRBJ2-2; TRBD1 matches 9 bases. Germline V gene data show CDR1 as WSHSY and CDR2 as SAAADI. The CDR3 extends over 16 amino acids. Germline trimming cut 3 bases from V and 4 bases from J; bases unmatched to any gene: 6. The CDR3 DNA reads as TGCGCCAGCAGTGATACGGGACAGGGTCTCACCGGGGAGCTGTTTTTT. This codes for CASSDTGQGLTGELFF.

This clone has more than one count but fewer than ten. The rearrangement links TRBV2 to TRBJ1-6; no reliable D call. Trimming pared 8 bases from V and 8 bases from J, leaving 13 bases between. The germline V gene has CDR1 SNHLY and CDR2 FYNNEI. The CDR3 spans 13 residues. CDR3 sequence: CASHVGSDSPLHF. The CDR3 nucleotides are TGTGCCAGCCACGTAGGGAGCGATTCACCCCTCCACTTT.

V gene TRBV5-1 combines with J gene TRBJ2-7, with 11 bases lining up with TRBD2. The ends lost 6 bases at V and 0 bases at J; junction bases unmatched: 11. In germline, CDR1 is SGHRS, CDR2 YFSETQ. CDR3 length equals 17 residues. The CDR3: CASNWTSGRLYSYEQYF. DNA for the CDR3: TGCGCCAGCAACTGGACTAGCGGGCGACTTTACTCCTACGAGCAGTACTTC.

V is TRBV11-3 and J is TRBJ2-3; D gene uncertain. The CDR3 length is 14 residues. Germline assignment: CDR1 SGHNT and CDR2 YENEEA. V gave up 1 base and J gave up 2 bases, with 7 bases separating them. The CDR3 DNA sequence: TGTGCCAGCAGCTTAGGGCCTCCCACAGATACGCAGTATTTT. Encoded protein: CASSLGPPTDTQYF.

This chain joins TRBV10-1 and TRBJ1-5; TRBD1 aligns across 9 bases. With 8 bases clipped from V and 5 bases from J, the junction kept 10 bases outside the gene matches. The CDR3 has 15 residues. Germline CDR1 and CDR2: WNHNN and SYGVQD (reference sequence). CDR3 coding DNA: TGCGCCAGCGGTCTTGACAGGGGGATTGATCAGCCCCAGCATTTT. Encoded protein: CASGLDRGIDQPQHF.

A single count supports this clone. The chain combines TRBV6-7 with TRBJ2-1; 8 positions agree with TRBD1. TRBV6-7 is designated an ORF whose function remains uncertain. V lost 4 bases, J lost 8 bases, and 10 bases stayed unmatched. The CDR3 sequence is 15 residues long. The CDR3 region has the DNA TGTGCCAGCAGTTCCCGCCGGACAGGGCCGTATGAGCAGTTCTTC. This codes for CASSSRRTGPYEQFF.

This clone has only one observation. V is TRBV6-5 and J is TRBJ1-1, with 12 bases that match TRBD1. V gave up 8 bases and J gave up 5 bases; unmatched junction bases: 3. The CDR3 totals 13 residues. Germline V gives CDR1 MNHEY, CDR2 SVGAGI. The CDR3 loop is CASGTGGATEAFF. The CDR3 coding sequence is TGTGCCAGCGGGACAGGGGGCGCGACTGAAGCTTTCTTT.

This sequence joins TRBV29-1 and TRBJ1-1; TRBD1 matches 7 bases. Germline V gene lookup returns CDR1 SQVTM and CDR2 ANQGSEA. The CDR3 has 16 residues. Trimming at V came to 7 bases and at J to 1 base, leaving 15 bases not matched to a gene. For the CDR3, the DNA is TGCAGCGCGCTGAAGGGGGCCGAAGCTACGAACACTGAAGCTTTCTTT. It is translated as CSALKGAEATNTEAFF.

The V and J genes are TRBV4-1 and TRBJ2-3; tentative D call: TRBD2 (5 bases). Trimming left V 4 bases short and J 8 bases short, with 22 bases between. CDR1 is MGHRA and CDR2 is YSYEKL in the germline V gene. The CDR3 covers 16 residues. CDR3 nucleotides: TGCGCCAGCAGCCGCAAATCCCCGGAGGACTTTAGTACGCAGTATTTT. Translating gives CASSRKSPEDFSTQYF.

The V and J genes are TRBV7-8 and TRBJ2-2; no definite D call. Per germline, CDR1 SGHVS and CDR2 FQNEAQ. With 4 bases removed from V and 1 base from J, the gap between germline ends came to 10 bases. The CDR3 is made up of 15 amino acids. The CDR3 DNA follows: TGTGCCAGCAGCTCTGAGAGCGAGAACACCGGGGAGCTGTTTTTT. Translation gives CASSSESENTGELFF. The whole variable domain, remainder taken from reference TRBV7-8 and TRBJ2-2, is GAGVSQSPRYKVAKRGQDVALRCDPISGHVSLFWYQQALGQGPEFLTYFQNEAQLDKSGLPSDRFFAERPEGSVSTLKIQRTQQEDSAVYLCASSSESENTGELFFGEGSRLTVL.

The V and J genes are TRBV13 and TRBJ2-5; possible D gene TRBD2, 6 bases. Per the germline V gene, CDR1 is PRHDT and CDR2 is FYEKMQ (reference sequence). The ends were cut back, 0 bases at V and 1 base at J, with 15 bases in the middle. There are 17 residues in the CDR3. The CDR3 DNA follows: TGTGCCAGCAGCTTAGGACGGTTGCGGGGCCTCCAAGAGACCCAGTACTTC. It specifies CASSLGRLRGLQETQYF. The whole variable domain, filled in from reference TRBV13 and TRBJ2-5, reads AAGVIQSPRHLIKEKRETATLKCYPIPRHDTVYWYQQGPGQDPQFLISFYEKMQSDKGSIPDRFSAQQFSDYHSELNMSSLELGDSALYFCASSLGRLRGLQETQYFGPGTRLLVL.